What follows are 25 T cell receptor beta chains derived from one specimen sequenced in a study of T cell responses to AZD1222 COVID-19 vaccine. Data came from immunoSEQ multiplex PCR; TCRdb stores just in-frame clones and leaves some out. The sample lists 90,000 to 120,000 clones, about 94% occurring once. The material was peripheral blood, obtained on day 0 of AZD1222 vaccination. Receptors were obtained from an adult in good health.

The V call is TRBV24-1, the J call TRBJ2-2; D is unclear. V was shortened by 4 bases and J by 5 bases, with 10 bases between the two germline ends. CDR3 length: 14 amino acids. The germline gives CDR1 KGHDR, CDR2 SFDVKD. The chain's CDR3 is CATSDNPETGELFF. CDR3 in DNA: TGTGCCACCAGTGACAACCCAGAGACCGGGGAGCTGTTTTTT.

The CDR3 DNA is TGTGCCAGCAGCAGGGACTCGAACACCGGGGAGCTGTTTTTT. It codes for CASSRDSNTGELFF. The chain has TRBV6-4 and TRBJ2-2; possible D gene TRBD2, 6 bases. The germline V and J ends were trimmed by 6 bases and 0 bases, with 8 bases remaining between them. Looked up from germline, CDR1 is MRHNA and CDR2 is SNTAGT. CDR3 length equals 14 residues.

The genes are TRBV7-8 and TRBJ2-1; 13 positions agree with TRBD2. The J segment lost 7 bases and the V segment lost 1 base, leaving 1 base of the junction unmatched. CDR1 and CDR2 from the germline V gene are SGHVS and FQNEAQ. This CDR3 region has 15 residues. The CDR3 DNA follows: TGTGCCAGCAGCTTAGGGACTAGCGGGAGTAATGAGCAGTTCTTC. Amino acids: CASSLGTSGSNEQFF.

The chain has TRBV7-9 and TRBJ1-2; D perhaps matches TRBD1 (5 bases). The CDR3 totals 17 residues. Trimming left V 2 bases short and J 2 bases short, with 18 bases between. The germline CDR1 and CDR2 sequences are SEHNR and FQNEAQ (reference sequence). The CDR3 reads CASSLPRAGTVNYGYTF. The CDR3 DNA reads TGTGCCAGCAGCTTACCCCGCGCCGGGACGGTGAACTATGGCTACACCTTC.

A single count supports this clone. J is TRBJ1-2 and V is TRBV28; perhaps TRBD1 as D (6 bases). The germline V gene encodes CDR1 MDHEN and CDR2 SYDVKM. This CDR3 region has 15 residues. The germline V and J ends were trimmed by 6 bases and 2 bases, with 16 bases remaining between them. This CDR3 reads CASSRLGGANYGYTF. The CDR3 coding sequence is TGTGCCAGCAGCCGGTTGGGGGGGGCCAACTATGGCTACACCTTC.

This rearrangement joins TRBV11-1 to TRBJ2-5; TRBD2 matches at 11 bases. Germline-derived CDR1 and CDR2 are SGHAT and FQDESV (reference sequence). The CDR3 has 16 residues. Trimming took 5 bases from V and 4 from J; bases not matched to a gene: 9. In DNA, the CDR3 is TGTGCCAGCAGCCCACGACTAGCGGGGAGGAGAGAGACCCAGTACTTC. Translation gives CASSPRLAGRRETQYF. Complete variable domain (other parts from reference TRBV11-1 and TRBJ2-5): EAEVAQSPRYKITEKSQAVAFWCDPISGHATLYWYRQILGQGPELLVQFQDESVVDDSQLPKDRFSAERLKGVDSTLKIQPAELGDSAMYLCASSPRLAGRRETQYFGPGTRLLVL.

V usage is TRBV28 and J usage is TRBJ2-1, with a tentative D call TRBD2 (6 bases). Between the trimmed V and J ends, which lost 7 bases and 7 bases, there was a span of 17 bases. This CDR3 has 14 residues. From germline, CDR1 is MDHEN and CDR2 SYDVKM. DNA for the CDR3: TGTGCCAGCATCCAAGGGTGGAGGGGAAATGAGCAGTTCTTC. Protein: CASIQGWRGNEQFF.

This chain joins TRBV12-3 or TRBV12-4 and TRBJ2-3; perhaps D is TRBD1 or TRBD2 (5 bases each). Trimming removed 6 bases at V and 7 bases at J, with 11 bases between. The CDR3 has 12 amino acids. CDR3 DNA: TGTGCCAGCAGGGGACCAGGTAATACGCAGTATTTT. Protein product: CASRGPGNTQYF.

The CDR3 sequence is CASRKSRSSGNTIYF. CDR3 DNA: TGTGCCAGCAGAAAAAGCCGATCCTCTGGAAACACCATATATTTT. This chain links TRBV6-1 with TRBJ1-3; D gene unclear. Trimming shortened V by 6 bases and J by 0 bases, and 12 bases separated the two germline ends. This CDR3 is built from 15 residues. Germline V gene sequence: CDR1 MNHNS, CDR2 SASEGT.

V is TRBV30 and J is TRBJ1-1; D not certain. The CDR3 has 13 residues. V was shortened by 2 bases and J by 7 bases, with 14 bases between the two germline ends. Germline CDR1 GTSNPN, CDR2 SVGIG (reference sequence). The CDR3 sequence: CAWSPFVLLEAFF. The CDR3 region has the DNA TGTGCCTGGAGTCCCTTTGTGCTGCTTGAAGCTTTCTTT.

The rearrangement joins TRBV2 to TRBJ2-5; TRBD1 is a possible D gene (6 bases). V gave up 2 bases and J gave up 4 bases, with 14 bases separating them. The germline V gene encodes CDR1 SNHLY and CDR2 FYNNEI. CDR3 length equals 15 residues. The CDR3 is CASSESQGLAETQYF. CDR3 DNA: TGTGCCAGCAGTGAATCGCAGGGGTTGGCAGAGACCCAGTACTTC.

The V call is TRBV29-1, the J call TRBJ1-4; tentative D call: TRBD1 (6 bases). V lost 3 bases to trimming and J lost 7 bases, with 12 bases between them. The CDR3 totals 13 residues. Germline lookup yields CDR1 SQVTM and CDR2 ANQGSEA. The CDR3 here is CSVDRGLGEKLFF. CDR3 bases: TGCAGCGTTGACAGGGGTTTAGGTGAAAAACTGTTTTTT.

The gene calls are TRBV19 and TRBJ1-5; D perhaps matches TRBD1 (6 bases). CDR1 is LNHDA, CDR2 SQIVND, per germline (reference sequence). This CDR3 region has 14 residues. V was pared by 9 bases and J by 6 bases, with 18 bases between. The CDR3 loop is CASNGGRLGQPQHF. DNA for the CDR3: TGTGCCAGCAACGGGGGGCGCCTCGGTCAGCCCCAGCATTTT.

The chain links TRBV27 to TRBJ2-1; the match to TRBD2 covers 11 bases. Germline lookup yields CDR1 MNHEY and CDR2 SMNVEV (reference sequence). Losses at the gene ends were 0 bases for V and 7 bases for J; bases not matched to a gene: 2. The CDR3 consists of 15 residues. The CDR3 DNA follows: TGTGCCAGCAGTTTATCTAGCGGGAGGGGAAATGAGCAGTTCTTC. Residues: CASSLSSGRGNEQFF.

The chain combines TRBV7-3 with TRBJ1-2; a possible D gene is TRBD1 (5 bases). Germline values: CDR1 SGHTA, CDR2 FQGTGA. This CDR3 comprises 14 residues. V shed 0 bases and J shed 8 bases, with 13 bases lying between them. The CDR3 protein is CASSLTGDRDGYTF. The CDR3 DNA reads TGTGCCAGCAGCTTAACAGGGGATCGAGACGGCTACACCTTC. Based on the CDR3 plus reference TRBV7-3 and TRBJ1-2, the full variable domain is GAGVSQTPSNKVTEKGKYVELRCDPISGHTALYWYRQSLGQGPEFLIYFQGTGAADDSGLPNDRFFAVRPEGSVSTLKIQRTERGDSAVYLCASSLTGDRDGYTFGSGTRLTVV.

CDR3 bases: TGCGCCAGCAGCACAGACAGGGTGTATGGGGCCAACGTCCTGACTTTC. The encoded protein is CASSTDRVYGANVLTF. V and J are TRBV5-1 and TRBJ2-6, with 7 bases lining up with TRBD1. Germline values: CDR1 SGHRS, CDR2 YFSETQ. The CDR3 consists of 16 residues. The J segment lost 3 bases and the V segment lost 4 bases, leaving 7 bases of the junction unmatched.

The CDR3 nucleotides are TGTGCCAGCAGCTCTCGGACAGGTTCGAGCTCACCCCTCCACTTT. This translates into CASSSRTGSSSPLHF. The genes are TRBV7-9 and TRBJ1-6; 7 bases are a match to TRBD1. V was pared by 4 bases and J by 10 bases, with 10 bases of the junction left unmatched. The germline V gene encodes CDR1 SEHNR and CDR2 FQNEAQ (reference sequence). This CDR3 has 15 amino acids.

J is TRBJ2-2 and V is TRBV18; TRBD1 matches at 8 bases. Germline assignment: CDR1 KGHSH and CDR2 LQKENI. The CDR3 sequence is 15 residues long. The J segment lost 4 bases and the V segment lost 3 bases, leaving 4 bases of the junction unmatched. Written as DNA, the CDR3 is TGTGCCAGCTCACCGGGACAGGATCTCACCGGGGAGCTGTTTTTT. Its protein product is CASSPGQDLTGELFF.

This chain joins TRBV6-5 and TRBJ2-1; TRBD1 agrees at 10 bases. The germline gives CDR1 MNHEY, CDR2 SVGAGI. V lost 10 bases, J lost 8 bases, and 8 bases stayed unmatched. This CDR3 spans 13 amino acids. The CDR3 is CATKTGGFYEQFF. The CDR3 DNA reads TGTGCCACAAAGACAGGGGGCTTCTATGAGCAGTTCTTC.

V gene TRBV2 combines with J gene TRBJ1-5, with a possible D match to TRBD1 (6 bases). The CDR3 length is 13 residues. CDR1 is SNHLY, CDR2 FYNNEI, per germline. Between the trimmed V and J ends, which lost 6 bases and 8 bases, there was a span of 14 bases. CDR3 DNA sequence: TGTGCCAGCAGCTCAGGACAGATGAAGCCCCAGCATTTT. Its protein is CASSSGQMKPQHF.

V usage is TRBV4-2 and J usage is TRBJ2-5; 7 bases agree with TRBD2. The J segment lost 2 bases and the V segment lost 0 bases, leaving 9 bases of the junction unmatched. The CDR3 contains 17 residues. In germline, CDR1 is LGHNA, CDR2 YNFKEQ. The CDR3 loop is CASSQEEWGGSQETQYF. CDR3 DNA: TGTGCCAGCAGCCAAGAAGAGTGGGGGGGTTCTCAAGAGACCCAGTACTTC.

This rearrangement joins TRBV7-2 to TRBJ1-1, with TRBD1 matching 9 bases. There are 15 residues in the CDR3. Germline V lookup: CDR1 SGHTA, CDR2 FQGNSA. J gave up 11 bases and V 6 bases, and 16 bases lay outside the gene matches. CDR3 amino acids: CASRMKGQGAVEAFF. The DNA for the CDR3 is TGTGCCAGCAGAATGAAGGGACAGGGAGCAGTGGAGGCTTTCTTT.

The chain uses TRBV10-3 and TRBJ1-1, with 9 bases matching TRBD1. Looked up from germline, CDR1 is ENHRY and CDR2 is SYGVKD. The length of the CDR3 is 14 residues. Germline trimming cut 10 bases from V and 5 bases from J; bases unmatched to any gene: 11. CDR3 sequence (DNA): TGTGCCACCGGACAGGGGCTGGACTATACTGAAGCTTTCTTT. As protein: CATGQGLDYTEAFF.

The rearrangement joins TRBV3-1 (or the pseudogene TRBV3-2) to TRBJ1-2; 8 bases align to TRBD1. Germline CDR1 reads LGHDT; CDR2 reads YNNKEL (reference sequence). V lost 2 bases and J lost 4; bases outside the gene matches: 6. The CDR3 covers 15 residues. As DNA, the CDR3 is TGTGCCAGCAGCCAAACTTCTGGACAGGGCTATGGCTACACCTTC. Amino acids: CASSQTSGQGYGYTF.

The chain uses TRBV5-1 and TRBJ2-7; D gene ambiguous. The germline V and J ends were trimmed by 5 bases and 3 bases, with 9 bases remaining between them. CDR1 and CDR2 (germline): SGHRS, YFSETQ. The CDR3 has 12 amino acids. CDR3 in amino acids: CASRRTVYEQYF. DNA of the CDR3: TGCGCCAGCAGAAGAACAGTCTACGAGCAGTACTTC.